This TCR beta chain emerged from a study of blood T cells in healthy people across ages. The second PCR ran about 6 to 12 cycles with a sample-barcoded 5' primer and J-beta primers. TCRdb passed the 5' RACE reads through MiXCR, listing each CDR3 protein once. The data contain 650,000 to 800,000 distinct CDR3 sequences, about 51% of them seen just once; the ten biggest clones take up roughly 13%. Germline assignment: CDR1 SEHNR and CDR2 FQNEAQ (reference sequence). The CDR3 loop spans 15 amino acids. Sequenced material: blood. V usage is TRBV7-9 and J usage is TRBJ2-5; no clear D. The J call is uncertain, as TRBJ2-7 better fits the DNA end. The receptor's source is a woman over 75 in good health. In nucleotides, the CDR3 is TGTGCCAGCAGTTCAGGCAGCCCAATTTTAAGCGAGCAGTACTTC. Encoded protein: CASSSGSPILSEQYF.